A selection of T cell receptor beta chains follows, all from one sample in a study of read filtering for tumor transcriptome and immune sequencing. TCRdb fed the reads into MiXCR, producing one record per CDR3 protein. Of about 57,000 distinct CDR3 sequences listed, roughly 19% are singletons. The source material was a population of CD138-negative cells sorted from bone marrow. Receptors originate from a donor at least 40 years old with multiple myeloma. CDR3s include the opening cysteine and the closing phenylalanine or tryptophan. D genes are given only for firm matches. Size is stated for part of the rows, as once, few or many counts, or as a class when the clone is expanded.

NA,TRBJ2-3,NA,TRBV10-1,CASGHNGAGTDTQYF,TGCGCCAGCGGTCACAACGGGGCCGGCACAGATACGCAGTATTTT
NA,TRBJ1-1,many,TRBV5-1,CASSLGTEWGTEAFF,TGCGCCAGCAGCTTGGGCACGGAGTGGGGCACTGAAGCTTTCTTT
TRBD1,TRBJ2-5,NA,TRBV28,CASGEQGLETQYF,TGTGCCAGCGGAGAACAGGGGTTGGAGACCCAGTACTTC
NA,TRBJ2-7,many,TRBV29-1,CSIRVNMLPEQYF,TGCAGTATTCGGGTCAATATGTTGCCCGAGCAGTACTTC
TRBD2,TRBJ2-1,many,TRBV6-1,CASRGLAPYNEQFF,TGTGCCAGCAGAGGACTAGCCCCCTACAATGAGCAGTTCTTC
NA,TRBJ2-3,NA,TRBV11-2,CASSGGTDSFPSTDTQYF,TGTGCCAGCAGCGGGGGAACCGACAGCTTTCCTAGCACAGATACGCAGTATTTT
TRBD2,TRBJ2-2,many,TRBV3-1,CASSPPGLESGELFF,TGTGCCAGCAGCCCCCCGGGACTAGAATCCGGGGAGCTGTTTTTT
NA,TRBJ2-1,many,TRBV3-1,CASSQESAGEDEQFF,TGTGCCAGCAGCCAAGAATCGGCAGGGGAGGATGAGCAGTTCTTC
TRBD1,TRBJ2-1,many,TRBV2,CASTAGQGPNNEQFF,TGTGCCAGCACCGCGGGACAGGGACCTAACAATGAGCAGTTCTTC
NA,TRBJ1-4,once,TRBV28,CASSFPNEKLFF,TGTGCCAGCAGTTTTCCCAATGAAAAACTGTTTTTT
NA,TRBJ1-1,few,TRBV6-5,CASSPLWVNTEAFF,TGTGCCAGCAGCCCACTATGGGTGAACACTGAAGCTTTCTTT
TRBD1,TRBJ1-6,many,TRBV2,CASNVRDRVNSPLHF,TGTGCCAGCAATGTAAGGGACAGGGTTAATTCACCCCTCCACTTT
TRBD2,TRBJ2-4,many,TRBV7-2,CASSFMTSGVKNIQYF,TGTGCCAGCAGCTTCATGACTAGCGGAGTAAAAAACATTCAGTACTTC
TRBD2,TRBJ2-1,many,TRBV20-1,CSAVGPFSGGQYNEQFF,TGCAGTGCAGTTGGCCCCTTTAGCGGGGGGCAGTACAATGAGCAGTTCTTC
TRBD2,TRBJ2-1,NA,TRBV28,CASSLSMGGGHNEQFF,TGTGCCAGCAGTTTATCCATGGGGGGGGGACACAATGAGCAGTTCTTC
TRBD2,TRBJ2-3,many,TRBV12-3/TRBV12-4,CASSLQGLAADMQYF,TGTGCCAGCAGTTTACAGGGACTAGCAGCGGATATGCAGTATTTT
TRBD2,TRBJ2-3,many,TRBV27,CASSSLAGGDTQYF,TGTGCCAGCAGTTCCCTAGCGGGAGGAGATACGCAGTATTTT
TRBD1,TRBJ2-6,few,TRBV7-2,CASSSRTGGFSGANVLTF,TGTGCCAGCAGCTCCCGGACAGGGGGCTTTTCTGGGGCCAACGTCCTGACTTTC
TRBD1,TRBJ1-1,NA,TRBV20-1,CSASGTGTTEAFF,TGCAGTGCTAGTGGGACAGGGACCACTGAAGCTTTCTTT
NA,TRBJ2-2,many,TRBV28,CATLRGSANTGELFF,TGTGCCACCCTAAGAGGTTCGGCGAACACCGGGGAGCTGTTTTTT
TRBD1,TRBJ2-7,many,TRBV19,CASSSGQGYEQYF,TGTGCCAGTAGTTCCGGACAGGGCTACGAGCAGTACTTC
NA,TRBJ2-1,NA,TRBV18,CASSPRAATNEQFF,TGTGCCAGCTCACCAAGGGCTGCTACCAATGAGCAGTTCTTC
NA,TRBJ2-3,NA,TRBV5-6,CASSSPRLTGTDTQYF,TGTGCCAGCAGCTCGCCGCGGCTTACAGGCACAGATACGCAGTATTTT
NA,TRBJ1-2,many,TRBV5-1,CASSRGDYGYTF,TGCGCCAGCAGCAGGGGGGACTATGGCTACACCTTC
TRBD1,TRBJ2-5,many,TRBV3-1,CASSYRDSLQETQYF,TGTGCCAGCTCGTACCGGGACAGCCTCCAAGAGACCCAGTACTTC
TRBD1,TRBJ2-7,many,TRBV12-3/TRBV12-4,CASSLGQTYEQYF,TGTGCCAGCAGCTTGGGACAGACCTACGAGCAGTACTTC
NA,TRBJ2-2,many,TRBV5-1,CASSLEQGRSGELFF,TGCGCCAGCAGCTTGGAGCAGGGCCGGTCGGGGGAGCTGTTTTTT
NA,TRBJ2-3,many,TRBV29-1,CSFREGGGVDTQYF,TGCAGCTTCCGCGAGGGGGGCGGGGTAGATACGCAGTATTTT